This T cell receptor beta chain was observed in a study of blood T cell repertoires in COVID-19. CDR3 length: 12 amino acids. Looked up from germline, CDR1 is MDHEN and CDR2 is SYDVKM. V was trimmed by 4 bases and J by 2 bases, leaving 5 bases between them. Recruitment covered about two dozen US areas and drew participants whose ages spanned about 18 to 100 years. The data were produced by immunoSEQ multiplex PCR, yet TCRdb's version contains in-frame clones alone and is incomplete. This sample has 250,000 or so clones, with roughly 84% found just once. J is TRBJ2-5 and V is TRBV28; D not certain. The sample taken for sequencing was PBMCs or T cells enriched from blood (not recorded which). This clonotype originated in a woman in her forties or fifties who had been exposed to COVID-19. CDR3 sequence reads: CASSSSQETQYF. The DNA of the CDR3 is TGTGCCAGCAGTTCTAGTCAAGAGACCCAGTACTTC.